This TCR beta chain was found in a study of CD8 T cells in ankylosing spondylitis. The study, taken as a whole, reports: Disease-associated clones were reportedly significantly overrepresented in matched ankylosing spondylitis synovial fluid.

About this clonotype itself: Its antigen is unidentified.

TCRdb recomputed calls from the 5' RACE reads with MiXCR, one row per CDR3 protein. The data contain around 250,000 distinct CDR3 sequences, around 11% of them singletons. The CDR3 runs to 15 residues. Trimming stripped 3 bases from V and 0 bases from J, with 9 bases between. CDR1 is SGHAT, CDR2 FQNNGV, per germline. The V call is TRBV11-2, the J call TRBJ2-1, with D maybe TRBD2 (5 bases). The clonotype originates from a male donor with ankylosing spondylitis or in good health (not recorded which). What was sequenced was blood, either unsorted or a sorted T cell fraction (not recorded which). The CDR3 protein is CASSFSAGSYNEQFF. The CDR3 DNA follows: TGTGCCAGCAGCTTTTCGGCGGGCTCCTACAATGAGCAGTTCTTC.